These 14 T cell receptor beta chains share one sample of origin, sequenced in a study of blood T cell repertoires in COVID-19 (dated by TCRdb to the early 2020s). Library prep was done by the immunoSEQ multiplex PCR assay. TCRdb's version of the immuneACCESS table is confined to in-frame rearrangements and falls short of the full clone set. An unresolved V gene accounts for under half of the shortfall where checked; the remainder is of unknown origin. This sample gives over 250,000 clones in total; over 65% of them show up just once. The ten largest account for about 3.5% of the sample. The sequenced sample was peripheral blood. These TCRs come from an elderly woman with acute or convalescent COVID-19.

This clone was observed a single time. Other nucleotide sequences in the sample specify the same CDR3. J is TRBJ2-7 and V is TRBV18, with 9 bases fitting TRBD1. The V gene's germline CDR1 is KGHSH and CDR2 LQKENI. V lost 3 bases to trimming and J lost 0 bases; unmatched junction nucleotides: 0. This CDR3 has 14 amino acids. The CDR3 sequence: CASSPTGGSYEQYF. CDR3 sequence (DNA): TGTGCCAGCTCACCGACAGGGGGCTCCTACGAGCAGTACTTC. The entire variable domain, with the rest obtained from reference TRBV18 and TRBJ2-7, is as follows: NAGVMQNPRHLVRRRGQEARLRCSPMKGHSHVYWYRQLPEEGLKFMVYLQKENIIDESGMPKERFSAEFPKEGPSILRIQQVVRGDSAAYFCASSPTGGSYEQYFGPGTRLTVT.

This clone appeared once. The V call is TRBV21-1, the J call TRBJ1-6; the table assigns TRBD1, which was not confirmed against the DNA. TRBV21-1 is classified as a pseudogene. The CDR3 runs 21 residues. CDR3 amino acids: CASRWLLRDRGQRWYNSPLHF. The CDR3 bases are TGTGCCAGCAGGTGGCTTCTCCGGGACAGGGGGCAAAGGTGGTATAATTCACCCCTCCACTTT.

The table lists this clone with a count of one. The chain combines TRBV6-6 with TRBJ2-7, with TRBD1 matching over 9 bases. Unmatched junction bases numbered 11, after V lost 6 bases and J lost 5 bases. Germline V gene data show CDR1 as MNHNY and CDR2 as SVGAGI (reference sequence). This CDR3 has 15 residues. In DNA form, the CDR3 reads TGTGCCAGCAGATATACCGGGGGGACAGGGCACGAGCAGTACTTC. Translation gives CASRYTGGTGHEQYF.

This chain connects TRBV11-3 to TRBJ2-3; TRBD2 aligns across 10 bases. CDR1 is SGHNT and CDR2 is YENEEA in the germline V gene. Trimming removed 1 base from V and 2 bases from J; junction bases left unmatched: 6. The CDR3 consists of 17 residues. The CDR3 loop is CASSLGLAGAYTDTQYF. The CDR3, as DNA: TGTGCCAGCAGCTTAGGTCTAGCGGGGGCCTACACAGATACGCAGTATTTT.

The CDR3 DNA sequence: TGTGCCAGCAGTTCTAGCGGGAGTTGGGGGGAGACCCAGTACTTC. The encoded protein is CASSSSGSWGETQYF. The chain is built from TRBV5-4 and TRBJ2-5; TRBD2 matches 10 bases. J lost 5 bases, V lost 5 bases, and 9 bases had no gene match. Germline-derived CDR1 and CDR2 are SGHNT and YYREEE (reference sequence). The length of the CDR3 is 15 residues.

This clone appeared once. The V and J genes are TRBV27 and TRBJ1-1; 8 positions agree with TRBD1. J was trimmed by 0 bases and V by 4 bases; bases with no gene match: 4. The length of the CDR3 is 15 residues. Germline CDR1 and CDR2: MNHEY and SMNVEV (reference sequence). The CDR3 DNA reads as TGTGCCAGCAGTTCCGACAGGGGCATGAACACTGAAGCTTTCTTT. This sequence encodes CASSSDRGMNTEAFF.

Details on this clone: In this CDR3 the conserved last residue, phenylalanine or tryptophan, is missing, so a read error is likely. Because the CDR3's place on the DNA is in doubt, the DNA is left out and the CDR3 is given as listed by TCRdb. The rearrangement links TRBV12-5 to TRBJ2-7; no DNA check was done on the table's D call, TRBD2. 11 amino acids form the CDR3, both terminal residues included. Germline CDR1 is LGHNT and CDR2 is FRNRAP. The CDR3 sequence: CASGLLRWLAP.

The chain carries TRBV30 and TRBJ1-2; the match to TRBD1 covers 7 bases. CDR3 length: 14 residues. V shed 0 bases, J shed 5 bases, and the junction held 6 bases outside the gene matches. Germline assignment: CDR1 GTSNPN and CDR2 SVGIG (reference sequence). This CDR3 is CAWSVHDRDYGYTF. CDR3 sequence (DNA): TGTGCCTGGAGTGTACACGACAGGGATTATGGCTACACCTTC.

V and J are TRBV4-1 and TRBJ1-1, with 7 bases lining up with TRBD1. This CDR3 has 14 amino acids. The V and J ends lost 4 bases and 3 bases, in that order; junction bases with no gene match: 5. Germline loops: CDR1 MGHRA, CDR2 YSYEKL. DNA of the CDR3: TGCGCCAGCAGCCCCCGACAGGGTTACACTGAAGCTTTCTTT. Protein sequence: CASSPRQGYTEAFF.

The chain joins TRBV5-1 to TRBJ2-1, with 8 positions matching TRBD2. Germline values: CDR1 SGHRS, CDR2 YFSETQ. Unmatched junction bases numbered 7, after V lost 0 bases and J lost 8 bases. This CDR3 is built from 15 residues. CDR3 in DNA: TGCGCCAGCAGCTTGGGAGCGGGAGCACCCGATGAGCAGTTCTTC. This sequence encodes CASSLGAGAPDEQFF.

At least ten counts were recorded for this clone. The rearrangement links TRBV7-9 to TRBJ1-4; 9 bases agree with TRBD1. J was trimmed by 8 bases and V by 1 base; bases with no gene match: 2. The CDR3 spans 14 residues. Per the germline V gene, CDR1 is SEHNR and CDR2 is FQNEAQ (reference sequence). For the CDR3, the DNA is TGTGCCAGCAGCTTAGGGACAGGGGTCGAAAAACTGTTTTTT. It codes for CASSLGTGVEKLFF.

This sequence joins TRBV19 and TRBJ2-7, with 7 nucleotides matching TRBD1. Losses at the gene ends were 6 bases for V and 6 bases for J; bases not matched to a gene: 8. Germline V gene sequence: CDR1 LNHDA, CDR2 SQIVND (reference sequence). There are 13 residues in the CDR3. This CDR3 reads CASRDYRGGEQYF. CDR3 bases: TGTGCCAGTAGAGACTACAGGGGCGGCGAGCAGTACTTC.

The V call is TRBV25-1, the J call TRBJ1-6; 8 positions agree with TRBD1. CDR1 is MGHDK and CDR2 is SYGVNS in the germline V gene. Trimming took 1 base from V and 6 from J; bases not matched to a gene: 5. This CDR3 comprises 16 residues. The CDR3 nucleotides are TGTGCCAGCAGTGAATGGACAGGGAGTAGTAATTCACCCCTCCACTTT. It translates to CASSEWTGSSNSPLHF.

Turning to this clone: This CDR3 is also generated by other DNA sequences in the sample. The chain recombines TRBV2 with TRBJ1-2; 9 bases are shared with TRBD1. The V gene's germline CDR1 is SNHLY and CDR2 FYNNEI. V trimming: 6 bases; J trimming: 4 bases; junction bases outside the gene matches: 3. The CDR3 sequence is 13 residues long. The CDR3, as DNA: TGTGCCAGCAGCGGACAGGGGCTCTATGGCTACACCTTC. Translated: CASSGQGLYGYTF.